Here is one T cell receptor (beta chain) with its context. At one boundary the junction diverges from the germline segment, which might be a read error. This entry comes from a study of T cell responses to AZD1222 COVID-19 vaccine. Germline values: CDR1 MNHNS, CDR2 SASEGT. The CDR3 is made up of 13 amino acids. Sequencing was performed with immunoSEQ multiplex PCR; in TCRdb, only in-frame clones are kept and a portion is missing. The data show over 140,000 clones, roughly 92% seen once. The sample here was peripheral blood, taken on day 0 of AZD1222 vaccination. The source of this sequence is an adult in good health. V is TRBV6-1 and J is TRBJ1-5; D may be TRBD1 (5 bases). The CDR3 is CASREVRDQPQHF. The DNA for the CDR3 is TGTGCCAGCAGAGAAGTCAGGGATCAGCCCCAGCATTTT.